The 8 T cell receptor beta chains presented below share a single source sample, sequenced in a study of T cell repertoires in cytomegalovirus infection. TCRdb reprocessed the reads with MiXCR, giving one entry per CDR3 protein. The data show hundreds of thousands of distinct CDR3 sequences, around 10% seen once. The sequencing input was PBMCs. The receptor set was obtained from a human donor in good health (CMV status not recorded). Some clones in this sample may be carry-over from other donors' samples.

Many counts were recorded for this clonotype. V usage is TRBV14 and J usage is TRBJ2-1; a weak D match, TRBD1 (6 bases). Germline V CDR1 and CDR2: SGHDN, FVKESK. The ends were cut back, 4 bases at V and 7 bases at J, with 17 bases in the middle. This CDR3 contains 15 residues. In DNA form, the CDR3 reads TGTGCCAGCAGCCCTTTTTACAGGGCAACTAATGAGCAGTTCTTC. This codes for CASSPFYRATNEQFF.

This clonotype was counted many times. This rearrangement joins TRBV5-4 to TRBJ1-2, with unresolved D. Per germline, CDR1 SGHNT and CDR2 YYREEE (reference sequence). CDR3 length: 14 residues. V lost 0 bases and J 1 base, leaving 7 bases between the germline ends. CDR3 amino acids: CASSLGRDNYGYTF. CDR3 in DNA: TGTGCCAGCAGCTTGGGAAGGGATAACTATGGCTACACCTTC. Together with reference TRBV5-4 and TRBJ1-2, the CDR3 gives the full variable domain: ETGVTQSPTHLIKTRGQQVTLRCSSQSGHNTVSWYQQALGQGPQFIFQYYREEENGRGNFPPRFSGLQFPNYSSELNVNALELDDSALYLCASSLGRDNYGYTFGSGTRLTVV.

This clonotype has ten or more counts. V gene TRBV27 combines with J gene TRBJ1-2; D ambiguous. The germline CDR1 and CDR2 sequences are MNHEY and SMNVEV (reference sequence). This CDR3 contains 13 residues. The V and J ends lost 3 bases and 4 bases respectively, with 9 bases between them. This CDR3 is CASSFGEGYGYTF. CDR3 sequence (DNA): TGTGCCAGCAGTTTCGGGGAAGGCTATGGCTACACCTTC.

This clonotype was seen many times. This chain joins TRBV7-6 and TRBJ2-1, with 10 bases fitting TRBD2. Germline CDR1 SGHVS, CDR2 FNYEAQ. The CDR3 loop spans 18 amino acids. The J segment lost 1 base and the V segment lost 4 bases, leaving 10 bases of the junction unmatched. The CDR3 DNA follows: TGTGCCAGCAGCTCCCCGTCTAGCGGGGGAAATTCCTACAATGAGCAGTTCTTC. Encoded protein: CASSSPSSGGNSYNEQFF.

V usage is TRBV10-3 and J usage is TRBJ1-6; D remains ambiguous. The CDR3 contains 13 residues. V shed 4 bases and J shed 7 bases, with 8 bases lying between them. Germline CDR1 is ENHRY and CDR2 is SYGVKD. CDR3 sequence reads: CAISGAENSPLHF. The CDR3, as DNA: TGTGCCATCAGTGGGGCAGAAAATTCACCCCTCCACTTT.

This clonotype was seen a handful of times. The chain combines TRBV12-3 or TRBV12-4 with TRBJ2-2, with D unclear. The CDR3 contains 15 residues. Trimming removed 2 bases at V and 13 bases at J, with 20 bases between. CDR3 nucleotides: TGTGCCAGCAGTTTACTTGGTATCAGTACAGTCCGGCTGTTTTTT. Amino acid sequence: CASSLLGISTVRLFF.

This clonotype occurred many times. The V gene is TRBV4-1, the J gene TRBJ1-1; possibly TRBD1 for D (6 bases). The V gene lost 10 bases and the J gene lost 3 bases, with 30 bases spanning the gap. Germline CDR1 and CDR2: MGHRA and YSYEKL. There are 18 residues in the CDR3. The CDR3: CAMPLGKLDRLGDTEAFF. The DNA of the CDR3 is TGCGCCATGCCTCTGGGGAAACTTGACAGGCTGGGAGACACTGAAGCTTTCTTT.

The chain couples TRBV28 to TRBJ1-5; TRBD1 matches 9 bases. The CDR3 runs 14 residues. J lost 4 bases, V lost 6 bases, and 4 bases had no gene match. The germline V gene has CDR1 MDHEN and CDR2 SYDVKM. CDR3 protein: CASRWDRENQPQHF. Written as DNA, the CDR3 is TGTGCCAGCAGGTGGGACAGGGAGAATCAGCCCCAGCATTTT.